The rows below give T cell receptor beta chains drawn from one sample of a study of blood T cell repertoires in COVID-19. Clones were read by immunoSEQ multiplex PCR, and TCRdb kept only the in-frame ones, dropping some. There are fewer than 110,000 clones in the sample; about 87% occur only once, and around 7% lies in the top ten. The sample taken for sequencing was peripheral blood. Receptor source: a man aged 45-65 years with active or convalescent COVID-19. The CDR3 runs from the conserved cysteine through the conserved F or W. D genes are given only for firm matches. Size values are once, few and many counts, or a class for expanded clones, and some rows have none.

J gene,clone size,V gene,D gene,CDR3 DNA,CDR3 protein
TRBJ1-2,-,TRBV5-6,-,TGTGCCAGCAGCTTGTTCGCGGCCTACACCTTC,CASSLFAAYTF
TRBJ1-1,-,TRBV5-1,-,TGCGCCAGCAGCGCCACAGTCATGAACACTGAAGCTTTCTTT,CASSATVMNTEAFF
TRBJ1-6,-,TRBV11-3,TRBD1,TGTGCCAGCAGCTTGCGGGACAGGGGTAATTCACCCCTCCACTTT,CASSLRDRGNSPLHF
TRBJ2-7,-,TRBV5-1,TRBD2,TGCGCCAGCAGAAACCCGGGACTAGCGGGACGTAACGAGCAGTACTTC,CASRNPGLAGRNEQYF
TRBJ1-1,-,TRBV6-5,-,TGTGCCAGCAGTTCACCCAGGGGTAACACTGAAGCTTTCTTT,CASSSPRGNTEAFF
TRBJ2-1,once,TRBV7-9,TRBD1,TGTGCCAGCAGCTCGACGAGGGACAGGGGGCACTACAATGAGCAGTTCTTC,CASSSTRDRGHYNEQFF
TRBJ2-3,-,TRBV9,TRBD2,TGTGCCAGCAGCCCGGGGGGAGGGATTGGCACAGATACGCAGTATTTT,CASSPGGGIGTDTQYF
TRBJ1-4,-,TRBV4-1,-,TGCGCCAGCAGCTCCAGCTGGGGACACAGTAATGAAAAACTGTTTTTT,CASSSSWGHSNEKLFF
TRBJ1-2,once,TRBV19,-,TGTGCCAGTAGTAGTGCGGCCAGGGTGGCTGTGGTCTATGGCTACACCTTC,CASSSAARVAVVYGYTF
TRBJ2-1,-,TRBV5-8,TRBD2,TGTGCCAGCAGCCAAGGACTAGCGGGAAGCAATGAGCAGTTCTTC,CASSQGLAGSNEQFF
TRBJ2-7,-,TRBV5-8,TRBD1,TGTGCCAGCAGCTCTCCGGGACAGGGCCTACGGCAGTACTTC,CASSSPGQGLRQYF
TRBJ2-3,-,TRBV19,TRBD2,TGTGCCAGTAGTTCCCTCGGAGAGGCGGGAGGGTCTAGGGATACGCAGTATTTT,CASSSLGEAGGSRDTQYF
TRBJ1-5,-,TRBV19,TRBD1,TGTGCCAGTAGTATAGAGGGACAGGGACGTCAGCCCCAGCATTTT,CASSIEGQGRQPQHF
TRBJ1-5,-,TRBV18,-,TGTGCCAGCTCACCCTGGCAGGGTCATCAGCCCCAGCATTTT,CASSPWQGHQPQHF
TRBJ1-2,-,TRBV10-3,TRBD1,TGTGCCATCAGTAGACTGCAGGGGGACTATGGCTACACCTTC,CAISRLQGDYGYTF
TRBJ2-2,-,TRBV19,-,TGTGCCAGCAAACCGCAGGGGAAGCCCGGGGAGCTGTTTTTT,CASKPQGKPGELFF
TRBJ2-5,-,TRBV11-2,TRBD2,TGTGCCAGCACCTTATTAGCGGGAGGAGAGACCCAGTACTTC,CASTLLAGGETQYF
TRBJ1-3,-,TRBV29-1,-,TGCAGCGTTGAAGAAAGCCTCGGAAACACCATATATTTT,CSVEESLGNTIYF
TRBJ2-7,-,TRBV12-3/TRBV12-4,-,TGTGCCAGCAGTCTTAGCGGCTCCTACGAGCAGTACTTC,CASSLSGSYEQYF
TRBJ2-7,-,TRBV29-1,-,TGCAGCGTTGGTTTCTACTCCTCCTACGAGCAGTACTTC,CSVGFYSSYEQYF
TRBJ2-7,-,TRBV29-1,-,TGCAGCGTTGAAGGAGGGCCCTCCTACGAGCAGTACTTC,CSVEGGPSYEQYF
TRBJ2-3,-,TRBV5-4,-,TGTGCCAGCAGTAAGACTGCAGATACGCAGTATTTT,CASSKTADTQYF
TRBJ2-2,-,TRBV15,TRBD2,TGTGCCACCAGCAGAGGACTAGCGGGAGGGCCTACCGCGAACACCGGGGAGCTGTTTTTT,CATSRGLAGGPTANTGELFF
TRBJ2-5,-,TRBV29-1,-,TGCAGCGTTGGCGGGGAGACCCAGTACTTC,CSVGGETQYF
TRBJ1-5,-,TRBV2,TRBD1,TGTGCCAGCACCCGACAGGGGGCTCAGCCCCAGCATTTT,CASTRQGAQPQHF
TRBJ2-7,-,TRBV25-1,TRBD1,TGTGCCAGCGGAACGGGACAGGTCGGGCACGAGCAGTACTTC,CASGTGQVGHEQYF
TRBJ1-1,-,TRBV30,-,TGTGCCTGGGGCTCCGGGACATACACTATGAACACTGAAGCTTTCTTT,CAWGSGTYTMNTEAFF
TRBJ2-7,-,TRBV12-3/TRBV12-4,-,TGTGCCAGCAGGTTCAGCTCCTACGAGCAGTACTTC,CASRFSSYEQYF
TRBJ1-2,-,TRBV6-1,-,TGTGCCAGCAGTGAAGTTGCAGGGATCTATGGCTACACCTTC,CASSEVAGIYGYTF
TRBJ1-4,-,TRBV29-1,-,TGCAGCGTCGTGGATCTTGGAGGGGAAAAACTGTTTTTT,CSVVDLGGEKLFF
TRBJ1-2,-,TRBV7-9,TRBD1,TGTGCCAGCAGCTCGGCATTGGGACAGGCTAAATCCTATGGCTACACCTTC,CASSSALGQAKSYGYTF
TRBJ2-5,-,TRBV6-1,-,TGTGCCAGCAGTGAGAACGTCCAGGAGACCCAGTACTTC,CASSENVQETQYF
TRBJ2-2,-,TRBV19,-,TGTGCCAGTAGTATAGAGAGAGGGGGGGTCCCCCCAAACACCGGGGAGCTGTTTTTT,CASSIERGGVPPNTGELFF
TRBJ2-1,-,TRBV28,TRBD2,TGTGCCAGCTCCCTAGCGGGAGAGGGGAATGAGCAGTTCTTC,CASSLAGEGNEQFF
TRBJ2-3,-,TRBV27,TRBD1,TGTGCCAGCAGAAAGAGACAGGGATTAGGCACAGATACGCAGTATTTT,CASRKRQGLGTDTQYF
TRBJ2-7,-,TRBV6-6,-,TGTGCCAGCAGTCGGGGCGACGAGCAGTACTTC,CASSRGDEQYF
TRBJ1-1,once,TRBV11-2,-,TGTGCCAGCAGCGGGGGCCTTGAAGCTTTCTTT,CASSGGLEAFF
TRBJ2-7,-,TRBV28,-,TGTGCCAGCAGTCCGCAGGGTATTGGCACTTACGAGCAGTACTTC,CASSPQGIGTYEQYF
TRBJ1-2,-,TRBV28,-,TGTGCCAGCAGTTTCGGGGGTTACGGCTACACCTTC,CASSFGGYGYTF
TRBJ2-7,few,TRBV3-1/TRBV3-2,TRBD1,TGTGCCAGCAGCCCCGGGGACAGGGGCACCCACGAGCAGTACTTC,CASSPGDRGTHEQYF
TRBJ1-1,-,TRBV30,TRBD1,TGTGCCTGGAGCCCACCGGGACAGGGGACTGAAGCTTTCTTT,CAWSPPGQGTEAFF
TRBJ2-1,-,TRBV10-3,TRBD2,TGTGCCATCAGTGAGGCGCTAGCGGGAGTAGGGAATGAGCAGTTCTTC,CAISEALAGVGNEQFF
TRBJ2-7,-,TRBV29-1,TRBD2,TGCAGCGTTGAGGCTAGCGGGGGTGGGTACGAGCAGTACTTC,CSVEASGGGYEQYF
TRBJ2-1,-,TRBV11-3,TRBD1,TGTGCCAGCAGCTTAGGGTCGACAGGGCTTAGGAATGAGCAGTTCTTC,CASSLGSTGLRNEQFF
TRBJ2-2,-,TRBV27,TRBD1,TGTGCCAGCAGTTTCGGGACAGGGGGCGCAAGGTGGGGCACCGGGGAGCTGTTTTTT,CASSFGTGGARWGTGELFF